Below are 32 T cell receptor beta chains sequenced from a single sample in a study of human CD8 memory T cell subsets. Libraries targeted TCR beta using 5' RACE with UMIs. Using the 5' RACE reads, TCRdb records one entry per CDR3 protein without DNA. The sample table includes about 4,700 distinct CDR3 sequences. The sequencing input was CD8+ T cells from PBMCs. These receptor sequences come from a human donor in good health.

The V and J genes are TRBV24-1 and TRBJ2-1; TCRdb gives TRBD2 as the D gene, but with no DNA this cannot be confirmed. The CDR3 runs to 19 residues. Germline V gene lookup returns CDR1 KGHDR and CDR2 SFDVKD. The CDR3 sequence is CATSDWASGTPGSYNEQFF.

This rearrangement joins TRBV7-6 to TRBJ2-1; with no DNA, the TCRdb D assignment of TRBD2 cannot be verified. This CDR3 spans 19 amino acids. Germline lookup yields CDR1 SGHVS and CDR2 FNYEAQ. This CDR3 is CASSLAVRASGTPGDEQFF.

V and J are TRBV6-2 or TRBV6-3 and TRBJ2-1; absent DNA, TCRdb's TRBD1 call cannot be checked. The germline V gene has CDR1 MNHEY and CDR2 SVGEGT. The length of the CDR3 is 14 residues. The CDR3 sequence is CASKAGTAVNEQFF.

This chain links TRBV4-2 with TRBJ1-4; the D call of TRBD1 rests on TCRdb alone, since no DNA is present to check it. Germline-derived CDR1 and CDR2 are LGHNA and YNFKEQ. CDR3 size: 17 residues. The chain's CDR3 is CASSQDLERGSNEKLFF.

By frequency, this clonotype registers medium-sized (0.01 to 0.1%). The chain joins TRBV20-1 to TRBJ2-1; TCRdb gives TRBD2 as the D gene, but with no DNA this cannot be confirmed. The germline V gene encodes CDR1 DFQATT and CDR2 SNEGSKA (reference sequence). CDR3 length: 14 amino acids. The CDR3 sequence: CSARSSGGVYEQFF.

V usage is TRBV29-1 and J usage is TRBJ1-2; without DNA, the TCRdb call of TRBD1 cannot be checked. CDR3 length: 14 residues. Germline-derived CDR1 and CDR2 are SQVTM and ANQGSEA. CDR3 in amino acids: CSVEGEGGLGGYTF.

The CDR3 loop is CSARAEGLDTGELFF. The chain couples TRBV20-1 to TRBJ2-2; no DNA is available, so the TRBD2 call from TCRdb remains unchecked. The germline CDR1 and CDR2 sequences are DFQATT and SNEGSKA (reference sequence). This CDR3 has 15 amino acids.

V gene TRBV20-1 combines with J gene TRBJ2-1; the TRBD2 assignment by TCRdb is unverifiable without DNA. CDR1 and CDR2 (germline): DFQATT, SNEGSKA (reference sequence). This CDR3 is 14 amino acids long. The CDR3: CSAASGGLYNEQFF.

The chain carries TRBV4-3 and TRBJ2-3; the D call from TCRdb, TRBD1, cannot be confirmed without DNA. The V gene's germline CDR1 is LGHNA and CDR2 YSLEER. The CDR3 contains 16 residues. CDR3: CASSQAWGSGTDTQYF.

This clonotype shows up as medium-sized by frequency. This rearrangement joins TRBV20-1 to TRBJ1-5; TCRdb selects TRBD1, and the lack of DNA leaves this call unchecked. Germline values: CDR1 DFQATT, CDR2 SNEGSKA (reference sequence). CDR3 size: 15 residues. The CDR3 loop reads CSATGQGQGNQPQHF.

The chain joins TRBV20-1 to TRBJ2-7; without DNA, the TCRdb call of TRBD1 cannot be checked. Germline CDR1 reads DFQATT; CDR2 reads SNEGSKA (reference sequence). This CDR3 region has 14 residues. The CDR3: CSARDYRDKGEQYF.

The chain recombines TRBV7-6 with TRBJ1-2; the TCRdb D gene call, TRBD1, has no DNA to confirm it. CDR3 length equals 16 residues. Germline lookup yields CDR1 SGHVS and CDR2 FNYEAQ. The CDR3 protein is CASSVNPTGIINGYTF.

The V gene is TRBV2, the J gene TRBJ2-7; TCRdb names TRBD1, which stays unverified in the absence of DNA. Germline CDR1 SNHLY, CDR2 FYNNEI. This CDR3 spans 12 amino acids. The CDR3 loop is CASSELRGEQYF.

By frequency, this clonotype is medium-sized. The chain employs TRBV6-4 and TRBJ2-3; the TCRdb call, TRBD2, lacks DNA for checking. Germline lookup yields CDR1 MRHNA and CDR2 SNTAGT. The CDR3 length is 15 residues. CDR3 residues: CASSDTSGGADTQYF.

The CDR3 protein is CASSDGRDLDTQYF. This chain links TRBV5-5 with TRBJ2-3; TCRdb names TRBD2, which stays unverified in the absence of DNA. Germline V gene data show CDR1 as SGHKS and CDR2 as YYEKEE (reference sequence). This CDR3 comprises 14 residues.

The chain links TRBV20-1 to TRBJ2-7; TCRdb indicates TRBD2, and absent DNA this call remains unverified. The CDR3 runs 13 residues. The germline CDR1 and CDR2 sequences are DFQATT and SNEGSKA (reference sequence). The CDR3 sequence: CSAGEGDSREQYF.

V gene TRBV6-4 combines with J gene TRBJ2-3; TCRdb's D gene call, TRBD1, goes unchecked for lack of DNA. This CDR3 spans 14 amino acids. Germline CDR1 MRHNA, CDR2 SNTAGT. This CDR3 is CASSRDGSTDTQYF.

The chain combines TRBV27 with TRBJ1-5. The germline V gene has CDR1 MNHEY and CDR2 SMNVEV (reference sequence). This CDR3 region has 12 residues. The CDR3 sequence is CASKKGNQPQHF.

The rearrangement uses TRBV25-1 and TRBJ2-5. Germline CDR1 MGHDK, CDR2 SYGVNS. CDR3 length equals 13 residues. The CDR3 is CASSEDREETQYF.

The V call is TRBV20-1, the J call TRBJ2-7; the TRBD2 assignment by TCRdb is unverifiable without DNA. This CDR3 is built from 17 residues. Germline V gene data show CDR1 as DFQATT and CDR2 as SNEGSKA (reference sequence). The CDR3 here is CSARDQLAGDGSYEQYF.

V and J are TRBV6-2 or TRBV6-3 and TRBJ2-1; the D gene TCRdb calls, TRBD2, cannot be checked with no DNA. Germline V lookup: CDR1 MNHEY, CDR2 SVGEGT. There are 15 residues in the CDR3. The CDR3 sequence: CASSPGLAAYNEQFF.

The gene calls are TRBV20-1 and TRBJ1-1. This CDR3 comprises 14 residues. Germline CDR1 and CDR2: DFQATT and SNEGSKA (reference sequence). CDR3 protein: CSAKSGRGDTEAFF.

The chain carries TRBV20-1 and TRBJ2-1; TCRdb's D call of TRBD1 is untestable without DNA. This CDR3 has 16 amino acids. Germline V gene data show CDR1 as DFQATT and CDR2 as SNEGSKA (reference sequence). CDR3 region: CSARASLAGDYNEQFF.

CDR3 sequence reads: CASSPSHGPADTQYF. The chain recombines TRBV4-3 with TRBJ2-3; lacking DNA, the TRBD1 call made by TCRdb goes unchecked. CDR1 LGHNA and CDR2 YSLEER come from the germline V gene. This CDR3 has 15 residues.

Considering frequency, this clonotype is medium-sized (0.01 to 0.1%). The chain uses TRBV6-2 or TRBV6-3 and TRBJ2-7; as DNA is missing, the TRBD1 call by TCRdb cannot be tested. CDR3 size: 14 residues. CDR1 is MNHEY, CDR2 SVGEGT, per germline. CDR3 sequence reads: CASSYGVPSYEQYF.

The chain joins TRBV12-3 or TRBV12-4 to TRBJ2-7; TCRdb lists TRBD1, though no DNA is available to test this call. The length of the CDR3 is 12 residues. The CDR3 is CASRTTGGEQYF.

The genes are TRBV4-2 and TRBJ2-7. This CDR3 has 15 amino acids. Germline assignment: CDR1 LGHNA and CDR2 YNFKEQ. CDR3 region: CASSQDQASSYEQYF.

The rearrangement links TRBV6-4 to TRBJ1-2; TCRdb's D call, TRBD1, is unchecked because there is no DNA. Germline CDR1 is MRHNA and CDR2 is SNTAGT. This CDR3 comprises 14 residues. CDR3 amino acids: CASSEVEGASGYTF.

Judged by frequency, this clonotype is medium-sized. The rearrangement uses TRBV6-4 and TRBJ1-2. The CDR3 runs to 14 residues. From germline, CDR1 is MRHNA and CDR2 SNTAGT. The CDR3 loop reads CASSEAGGSYGYTF.

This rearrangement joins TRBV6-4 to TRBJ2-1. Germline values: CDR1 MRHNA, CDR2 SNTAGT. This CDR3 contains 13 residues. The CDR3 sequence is CASSDSGWDEQFF.

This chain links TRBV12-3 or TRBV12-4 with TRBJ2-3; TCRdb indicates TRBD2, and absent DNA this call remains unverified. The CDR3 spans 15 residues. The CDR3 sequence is CASSLAPGVTDTQYF.

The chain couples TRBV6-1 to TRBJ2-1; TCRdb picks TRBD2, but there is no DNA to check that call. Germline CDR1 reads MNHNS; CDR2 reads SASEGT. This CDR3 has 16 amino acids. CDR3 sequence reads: CAVPREASGDYNEQFF.